This T cell receptor beta chain was documented in a study of blood T cell repertoires in COVID-19. Trimming took off 1 base at V and 5 bases at J, with 14 bases between the two ends. Germline V gene sequence: CDR1 SGHTA, CDR2 FQGNSA. This CDR3 contains 16 residues. Per the original methods: Amplification from reference gene primers served as the basis for estimated nucleated cell counts. TCRdb's copy holds only in-frame clones and misses some; the assay was immunoSEQ multiplex PCR. V, J and clone size were drawn from that table, and D and trimming were deduced from the DNA. The profile shows approximately 100,000 clones, about 80% of them singletons.

This chain links TRBV7-2 with TRBJ2-2, with a possible D match to TRBD1 (5 bases). The clonotype was recovered from a man between 60 and 75 years old with acute or convalescent COVID-19. The sample taken for sequencing was peripheral blood. The CDR3: CASSLVGAAWTGELFF. CDR3 DNA sequence: TGTGCCAGCAGCTTAGTAGGGGCTGCTTGGACCGGGGAGCTGTTTTTT.